The rows below give T cell receptor beta chains drawn from one sample of a study of cytomegalovirus exposure and HLA in healthy donors. Only in-frame clones appear in the TCRdb table, and some are missing; sequencing was by immunoSEQ multiplex PCR. In all, the sample yields roughly 140,000 clones. Material for sequencing was PBMCs. The receptor source for this set is a man aged 40-49 years in good health and CMV-seronegative. The CDR3 runs from the conserved cysteine through the conserved F or W. The order of the fields is J gene, V gene, D gene, clone size, CDR3 protein, CDR3 DNA. D genes are given only for firm matches. Some rows have no size entry. The others give once, few or many, or a class for an expanded clone.

>TRBJ1-5|TRBV25-1|.|.
CASSDRVWGPQHF
TGTGCCAGCAGTGACAGGGTTTGGGGCCCCCAGCATTTT
>TRBJ2-1|TRBV27|.|.
CASEGSLNNEQFF
TGTGCCAGCGAAGGGAGCCTTAACAATGAGCAGTTCTTC
>TRBJ1-2|TRBV29-1|TRBD1|.
CSGSGTGGFGYTF
TGCAGCGGATCCGGGACAGGGGGATTTGGCTACACCTTC
>TRBJ2-2|TRBV12-2|.|.
CASRWGLSPTPPNTGELFF
TGTGCAAGTCGCTGGGGACTCTCGCCGACCCCACCGAACACCGGGGAGCTGTTTTTT
>TRBJ1-2|TRBV4-3|.|.
CASSQDPGGLIGRGGGYTF
TGCGCCAGCAGCCAAGACCCGGGGGGTCTTATTGGCAGGGGAGGTGGCTACACCTTC
>TRBJ2-5|TRBV10-3|TRBD1|medium-sized
CAISEDRGGKETQYF
TGTGCCATCAGTGAAGACAGGGGGGGGAAAGAGACCCAGTACTTC
>TRBJ1-2|TRBV7-9|.|.
CASSLATAYGYTF
TGTGCCAGCAGCCTAGCGACAGCCTATGGCTACACCTTC
>TRBJ2-1|TRBV7-3|.|.
CASSLSSLAYNEQFF
TGTGCCAGCAGCTTAAGTAGCTTGGCCTACAATGAGCAGTTCTTC
>TRBJ1-5|TRBV7-8|TRBD1|.
CASSLRDRGYSNQPQHF
TGTGCCAGCAGCCTCCGGGACAGGGGATATAGCAATCAGCCCCAGCATTTT
>TRBJ1-2|TRBV18|TRBD1|.
CASSPTGAGGYTF
TGTGCCAGCTCACCAACAGGGGCTGGTGGCTACACCTTC
>TRBJ2-7|TRBV6-1|TRBD2|.
CASRETSGGAYEQYF
TGTGCCAGCAGGGAGACTAGCGGGGGGGCCTACGAGCAGTACTTC
>TRBJ1-6|TRBV10-3|.|.
CAISVDGKASPLHF
TGTGCCATCAGTGTCGACGGAAAAGCGTCACCCCTCCACTTT
>TRBJ2-1|TRBV11-2|.|.
CASRLLRRFHEQFF
TGTGCCAGCAGACTACTCCGTAGATTTCATGAGCAGTTCTTC
>TRBJ1-1|TRBV28|.|.
CASQTGTMNTEAFF
TGTGCCAGCCAAACCGGGACAATGAACACTGAAGCTTTCTTT
>TRBJ2-7|TRBV13|.|.
CASSLGVAGASF
TGTGCCAGCAGCTTAGGCGTGGCAGGGGCCTCCTTC
>TRBJ2-3|TRBV11-3|.|.
CASSLRADTQYF
TGTGCCAGCAGCTTGAGGGCAGATACGCAGTATTTT
>TRBJ1-3|TRBV19|.|.
CASSFGGNTIYF
TGTGCCAGTAGTTTCGGGGGAAACACCATATATTTT
>TRBJ2-7|TRBV6-5|.|.
CASSYQLEGDEQYF
TGTGCCAGCAGTTACCAGCTGGAGGGCGACGAGCAGTACTTC
>TRBJ1-2|TRBV27|.|.
CASSLFARSNYGYTF
TGTGCCAGCAGTTTATTCGCCAGATCTAACTATGGCTACACCTTC
>TRBJ1-2|TRBV4-2|.|.
CASSQVLGGAVEYGHTF
TGTGCCAGCAGCCAAGTTCTCGGGGGGGCAGTAGAGTATGGCCACACCTTC
>TRBJ1-5|TRBV5-1|.|.
CASSLGQDGQPQHF
TGCGCCAGCAGCTTGGGACAGGACGGTCAGCCCCAGCATTTT
>TRBJ1-5|TRBV19|TRBD1|.
CASSARTGHSNQPQHF
TGTGCCAGTAGTGCTCGGACAGGACATTCCAATCAGCCCCAGCATTTT
>TRBJ1-1|TRBV4-2|.|.
CASSQGGEVNTEAFF
TGTGCCAGCAGCCAAGGGGGGGAAGTGAACACTGAAGCTTTCTTT
>TRBJ1-1|TRBV2|.|.
CASIVGVVNTEAFF
TGTGCCAGCATCGTCGGAGTGGTAAACACTGAAGCTTTCTTT
>TRBJ2-1|TRBV2|.|.
CASSRKEGNEQFF
TGTGCCAGCAGTAGAAAGGAGGGAAATGAGCAGTTCTTC
>TRBJ1-5|TRBV6-1|.|.
CASSGQLGPQHF
TGTGCCAGCAGCGGACAATTGGGGCCCCAGCATTTT
>TRBJ2-1|TRBV6-1|.|.
CASSASTGTPYNEQFF
TGTGCCAGCAGTGCTTCCACCGGGACACCTTACAATGAGCAGTTCTTC
>TRBJ1-2|TRBV19|.|.
CASSQARGGTFGYTF
TGTGCCAGTAGCCAGGCGAGGGGGGGTACGTTCGGCTACACCTTC
>TRBJ2-7|TRBV5-1|TRBD2|.
CASSPTSGSYEQYF
TGCGCCAGCAGCCCGACTAGCGGTTCCTACGAGCAGTACTTC
>TRBJ1-2|TRBV20-1|.|.
CSARYNYGYTF
TGCAGTGCTAGGTATAACTATGGCTACACCTTC
>TRBJ2-2|TRBV5-1|TRBD2|.
CASSPTGLAGNTGELFF
TGCGCCAGCAGCCCAACGGGACTAGCGGGGAACACCGGGGAGCTGTTTTTT
>TRBJ1-6|TRBV28|.|.
CASSLYNSPLHF
TGTGCCAGCAGCCTTTATAATTCACCCCTCCACTTT
>TRBJ2-1|TRBV7-6|TRBD1|.
CASSLAPGTGTRNEQFF
TGTGCCAGCAGCTTAGCGCCTGGGACAGGGACCCGTAATGAGCAGTTCTTC
>TRBJ1-2|TRBV5-6|.|.
CASSSRAGVLAGYTF
TGTGCCAGCAGCTCTCGGGCAGGGGTTTTGGCTGGCTACACCTTC
>TRBJ1-2|TRBV19|.|.
CASSGGTVYGYTF
TGTGCCAGTAGTGGAGGAACAGTCTATGGCTACACCTTC
>TRBJ2-2|TRBV7-7|TRBD2|.
CASSPGGGLAGELFF
TGTGCCAGCAGCCCAGGCGGGGGATTAGCCGGGGAGCTGTTTTTT
>TRBJ2-7|TRBV12-5|.|.
CASGARGVYEQYF
TGTGCTAGTGGTGCCCGCGGGGTCTACGAGCAGTACTTC
>TRBJ1-2|TRBV7-9|.|.
CASSPQGASGYTF
TGTGCCAGCAGCCCACAGGGAGCCTCTGGCTACACCTTC
>TRBJ1-2|TRBV4-3|TRBD1|.
CASSQEVGGGGYTF
TGCGCCAGCAGCCAAGAAGTAGGGGGCGGTGGCTACACCTTC
>TRBJ2-5|TRBV5-4|TRBD2|.
CASSLTPAGVLETQYF
TGTGCCAGCAGCTTGACGCCCGCGGGGGTCTTGGAGACCCAGTACTTC